A selection of T cell receptor beta chains follows, all from one sample in a study of early T cells in non-severe SARS-CoV-2 infection. TCRdb used MiXCR to reprocess the 5' RACE reads, holding one entry per CDR3 protein. In the table there are over 50,000 distinct CDR3 sequences, under 14% of which are singletons. What was sequenced was whole blood. These receptors all stem from an adult who was a healthcare worker with PCR-confirmed SARS-CoV-2 infection or an uninfected control (not recorded which). Each CDR3 is given with its conserved first and last residue. The order of the fields is CDR3 DNA, CDR3 protein, V gene, J gene, clone size, D gene. D genes are given only for firm matches. Only some rows state a clone size, as once, few, many or a class for expanded clones.

DNA: TGTGCCAGCAGCGCATCCGTGGGTCAAGGGCCCGGGGAGCTGTTTTTT
CDR3: CASSASVGQGPGELFF
V: TRBV9
J: TRBJ2-2
size: NA
D: NA

DNA: TGTGCCAGCAGCAATGGGACAGGGGGAAGTTTCGCTGAAGCTTTCTTT
CDR3: CASSNGTGGSFAEAFF
V: TRBV21-1
J: TRBJ1-1
size: many
D: NA

DNA: TGTGCCACCAGCCCGCAGGGCCAAGCTTCCCGCTTC
CDR3: CATSPQGQASRF
V: TRBV15
J: TRBJ1-2
size: many
D: NA

DNA: TGCGCCAGTTTGGAGTTAGCGGCCTTTATTCGAGCCGGTCAGCCCCAGCATTTT
CDR3: CASLELAAFIRAGQPQHF
V: TRBV10-1
J: TRBJ1-5
size: many
D: NA

DNA: TGTGCCAGCAGTCTCATCCGGAATGAAAAACTGTTTTTT
CDR3: CASSLIRNEKLFF
V: TRBV27
J: TRBJ1-4
size: many
D: NA

DNA: TGCAGCGTCGGGACCGGACCCTACGAGCAGTACTTC
CDR3: CSVGTGPYEQYF
V: TRBV29-1
J: TRBJ2-7
size: NA
D: NA

DNA: TGCAGTGCTAGAAGTGGCAATCAGCCCCAGCATTTT
CDR3: CSARSGNQPQHF
V: TRBV20-1
J: TRBJ1-5
size: many
D: NA

DNA: TGTGCCAGCAGCCAAATGTCAGATACGCAGTATTTT
CDR3: CASSQMSDTQYF
V: TRBV7-2
J: TRBJ2-3
size: many
D: NA

DNA: TGTGCCAGCAGCTGGACTAGCGGGGCCCTAGGGTTCTTC
CDR3: CASSWTSGALGFF
V: TRBV7-9
J: TRBJ2-1
size: many
D: TRBD2

DNA: TGCAGTGCTAGAGATAACGGAGGCTCCTACAATGAGCAGTTCTTC
CDR3: CSARDNGGSYNEQFF
V: TRBV20-1
J: TRBJ2-1
size: many
D: NA

DNA: TGCGCCAGCAGCTTGGACCGGGACAGCTACGAGCAGTACTTC
CDR3: CASSLDRDSYEQYF
V: TRBV5-1
J: TRBJ2-7
size: many
D: TRBD1

DNA: TGCAGCGGACAGGCCACAGATACGCAGTATTTT
CDR3: CSGQATDTQYF
V: TRBV29-1
J: TRBJ2-3
size: NA
D: NA

DNA: TGTGCCAGCAGCGTTGGCACAGATACGCAGTATTTT
CDR3: CASSVGTDTQYF
V: TRBV9
J: TRBJ2-3
size: few
D: NA